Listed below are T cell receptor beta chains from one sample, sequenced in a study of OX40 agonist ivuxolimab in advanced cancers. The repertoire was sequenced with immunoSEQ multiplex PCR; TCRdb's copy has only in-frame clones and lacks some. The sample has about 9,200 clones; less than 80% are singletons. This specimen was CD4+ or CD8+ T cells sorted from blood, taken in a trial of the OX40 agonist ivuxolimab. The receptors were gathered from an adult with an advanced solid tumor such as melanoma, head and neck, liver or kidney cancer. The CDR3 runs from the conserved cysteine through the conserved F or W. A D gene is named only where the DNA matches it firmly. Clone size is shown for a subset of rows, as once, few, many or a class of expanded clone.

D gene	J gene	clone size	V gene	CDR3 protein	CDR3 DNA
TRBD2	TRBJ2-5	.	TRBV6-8	CASSYPSGGQETQYF	TGTGCCAGCAGTTATCCCAGCGGGGGCCAAGAGACCCAGTACTTC
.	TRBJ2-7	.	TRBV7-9	CASKNTMQGIDEQYF	TGTGCCAGCAAGAACACAATGCAGGGAATCGACGAGCAGTACTTC
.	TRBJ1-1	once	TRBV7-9	CASRRQLNTEAFF	TGTGCCAGCAGAAGACAGTTGAACACTGAAGCTTTCTTT
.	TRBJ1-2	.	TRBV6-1	CASSLSGFGGYTF	TGTGCCAGCAGTCTTTCAGGGTTCGGTGGCTACACCTTC
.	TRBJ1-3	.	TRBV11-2	CASSSHYGEWAGNTIYF	TGTGCCAGCAGCTCCCACTATGGGGAATGGGCTGGAAACACCATATATTTT
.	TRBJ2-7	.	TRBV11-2	CASSLAGPLPPYEQYF	TGTGCCAGCAGCTTAGCGGGACCTCTACCTCCCTACGAGCAGTACTTC
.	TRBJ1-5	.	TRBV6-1	CASLQNSNQPQHF	TGTGCCAGCCTCCAAAATAGCAATCAGCCCCAGCATTTT
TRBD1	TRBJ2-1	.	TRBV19	CASSQQGRGNEQFF	TGTGCCAGTAGCCAACAGGGGCGCGGCAATGAGCAGTTCTTC
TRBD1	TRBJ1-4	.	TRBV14	CASSQLQGNEKLFF	TGTGCCAGCAGCCAATTACAGGGGAACGAAAAACTGTTTTTT
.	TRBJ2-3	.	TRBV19	CASSPSIFRPSTDTQYF	TGTGCCAGTAGCCCGTCGATCTTCCGTCCTAGCACAGATACGCAGTATTTT
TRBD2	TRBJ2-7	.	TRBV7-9	CASSFGLAGARSVYEQYF	TGTGCCAGCAGTTTCGGACTAGCGGGGGCCCGATCGGTCTACGAGCAGTACTTC
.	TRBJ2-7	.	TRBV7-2	CASSGIRSYEQYF	TGTGCCAGCAGTGGGATCCGGTCATACGAGCAGTACTTC
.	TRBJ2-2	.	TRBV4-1	CASSQVGFTGELFF	TGCGCCAGCAGCCAAGTCGGGTTCACCGGGGAGCTGTTTTTT
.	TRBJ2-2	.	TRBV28	CASSSRPNTGELFF	TGTGCCAGCAGTTCCCGGCCGAACACCGGGGAGCTGTTTTTT
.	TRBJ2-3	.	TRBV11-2	CASTTRTGGRTDTQYF	TGTGCCAGCACCACTAGGACAGGAGGGCGCACAGATACGCAGTATTTT
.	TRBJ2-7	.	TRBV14	CASSQEEALPYEQYF	TGTGCCAGCAGCCAAGAGGAGGCCCTACCCTACGAGCAGTACTTC
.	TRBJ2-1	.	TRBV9	CASSVGSEQFF	TGTGCCAGCAGCGTAGGATCGGAGCAGTTCTTC
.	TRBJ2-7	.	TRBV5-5	CASSLGTFSSYEQYF	TGTGCCAGCAGCTTGGGGACTTTCAGCTCCTACGAGCAGTACTTC
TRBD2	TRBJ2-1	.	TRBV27	CASSPGGASYNEQFF	TGTGCCAGCAGCCCCGGGGGGGCCTCCTACAATGAGCAGTTCTTC
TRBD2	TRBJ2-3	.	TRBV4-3	CASSPDGTSGGLSTDTQYF	TGCGCCAGCAGCCCCGACGGGACTAGCGGGGGTCTTAGCACAGATACGCAGTATTTT
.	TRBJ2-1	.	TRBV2	CASSGVGGDNEQFF	TGTGCCAGCAGTGGGGTGGGAGGCGACAATGAGCAGTTCTTC
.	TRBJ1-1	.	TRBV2	CASSEKVNTEAFF	TGTGCCAGCAGTGAAAAGGTGAACACTGAAGCTTTCTTT
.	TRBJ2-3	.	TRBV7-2	CASRAFGGGLTDTQYF	TGTGCCAGCAGAGCTTTTGGGGGGGGCCTGACAGATACGCAGTATTTT
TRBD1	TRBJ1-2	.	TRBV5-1	CASSSQTGVHGYTF	TGCGCCAGCAGCTCCCAGACAGGGGTACATGGCTACACCTTC
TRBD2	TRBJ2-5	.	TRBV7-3	CASSVTAAGRETQYF	TGTGCCAGCAGCGTGACGGCAGCGGGGCGGGAGACCCAGTACTTC
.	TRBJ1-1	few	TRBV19	CASRGDTVNTEAFF	TGTGCCAGTAGGGGGGACACGGTGAACACTGAAGCTTTCTTT
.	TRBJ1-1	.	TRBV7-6	CASSSQEGLNTEAFF	TGTGCCAGCAGCTCCCAGGAGGGCTTGAACACTGAAGCTTTCTTT
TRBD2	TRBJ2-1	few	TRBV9	CASSVSGLGAGAYNEQFF	TGTGCCAGCAGCGTATCCGGGTTAGGAGCGGGGGCCTACAATGAGCAGTTCTTC
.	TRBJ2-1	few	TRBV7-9	CASSLRFSLYNEQFF	TGTGCCAGCAGCTTGAGATTTTCCCTCTACAATGAGCAGTTCTTC
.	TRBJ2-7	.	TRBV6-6	CASSYSPQPTYEQYF	TGTGCCAGCAGTTACTCTCCCCAACCAACCTACGAGCAGTACTTC
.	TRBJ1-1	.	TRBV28	CASSLGDFEAFF	TGTGCCAGCAGTTTGGGGGACTTTGAAGCTTTCTTT
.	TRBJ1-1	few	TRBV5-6	CASSLDPGRNTEAFF	TGTGCCAGCAGCTTGGACCCGGGACGGAACACTGAAGCTTTCTTT
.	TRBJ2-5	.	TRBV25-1	CASKGPGETQYF	TGTGCCAGCAAGGGTCCGGGGGAGACCCAGTACTTC
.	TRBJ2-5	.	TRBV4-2	CAGSQEWAGAETQYF	TGTGCCGGCAGCCAAGAATGGGCGGGTGCGGAGACCCAGTACTTC
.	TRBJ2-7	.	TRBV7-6	CASTPGGSSYEQYF	TGTGCCAGCACTCCGGGGGGCAGCTCCTACGAGCAGTACTTC
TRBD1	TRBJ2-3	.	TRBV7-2	CASRIGQGARTDTQYF	TGTGCCAGCAGAATAGGACAGGGGGCGAGAACAGATACGCAGTATTTT
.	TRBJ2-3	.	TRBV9	CASSVEQVRLLPSTDTQYF	TGTGCCAGCAGCGTAGAACAGGTACGCCTTTTACCTAGCACAGATACGCAGTATTTT
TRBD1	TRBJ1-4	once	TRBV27	CASSPDRGREKLFF	TGTGCCAGCAGCCCAGACAGGGGGCGGGAAAAACTGTTTTTT
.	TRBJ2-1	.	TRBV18	CASSPPGIGLPDEQFF	TGTGCCAGCTCACCACCGGGTATAGGGTTGCCGGATGAGCAGTTCTTC
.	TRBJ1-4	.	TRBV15	CATQTGEEKLFF	TGTGCCACCCAAACGGGCGAAGAAAAACTGTTTTTT